Following are 29 T cell receptor beta chains from one sample sequenced in a study of beta chain features in type 1 diabetes. Whole-study results and caveats: Shortening that was moderate but significant affected the TCRB CDR3s of Type 1 diabetes patients in all four CD4+ subsets.

Investigators reverse transcribed all isolated RNA, so they sequenced expressed TCRB transcripts. Generated by immunoSEQ multiplex PCR, the TCRdb table keeps only in-frame clones and is missing some. The table includes around 160,000 clones, roughly 9% detected once. Which antigens these TCRs recognize remains unknown. The sample comprised central memory CD4+ T cells from blood. These receptors all stem from a woman younger than 45 with type 1 diabetes.

The chain uses TRBV27 and TRBJ1-5, with 9 bases lining up with TRBD1. This CDR3 has 17 residues. The germline V gene encodes CDR1 MNHEY and CDR2 SMNVEV (reference sequence). The junction had 9 bases not matched to a gene; V was cut back by 2 bases and J by 4 bases. The CDR3 loop is CASSLQHTGTGNQPQHF. The CDR3 bases are TGTGCCAGCAGTTTACAGCACACCGGGACAGGGAATCAGCCCCAGCATTTT.

This clone has a handful of counts. The chain couples TRBV5-4 to TRBJ2-7; D is perhaps TRBD2 (6 bases). CDR3 length: 14 residues. The V end was cut by 3 bases, the J end by 0 bases, with 10 bases between. Germline-derived CDR1 and CDR2 are SGHNT and YYREEE (reference sequence). This chain's CDR3 is CASSSGRSSYEQYF. The CDR3 region has the DNA TGTGCCAGCAGCTCTGGGAGGAGCTCCTACGAGCAGTACTTC.

The chain links TRBV14 to TRBJ1-5; D perhaps matches TRBD1 (5 bases). Germline loops: CDR1 SGHDN, CDR2 FVKESK. V was shortened by 2 bases and J by 6 bases, with 11 bases between the two germline ends. The CDR3 runs 14 residues. The CDR3 sequence is CASSQRKGRQPQHF. DNA of the CDR3: TGTGCCAGCAGCCAACGGAAGGGGCGTCAGCCCCAGCATTTT.

The V gene is TRBV7-3, the J gene TRBJ2-1, with D possibly matching TRBD2 (6 bases). This CDR3 has 14 amino acids. V lost 5 bases and J 8 bases, leaving 16 bases between the germline ends. The germline CDR1 and CDR2 sequences are SGHTA and FQGTGA. CDR3 DNA sequence: TGTGCCAGCAGCCCTCGGGCGGCTAGCGATGAGCAGTTCTTC. Residues: CASSPRAASDEQFF.

The rearrangement links TRBV19 to TRBJ1-2, with a weak D call TRBD1 (6 bases). CDR1 is LNHDA, CDR2 SQIVND, per germline (reference sequence). The V end was cut by 3 bases, the J end by 7 bases, with 12 bases between. CDR3 size: 13 residues. The CDR3: CASSILAQGGYTF. The DNA of the CDR3 is TGTGCCAGTAGTATTCTCGCACAGGGTGGCTACACCTTC.

This clone was seen a few times. The CDR3 DNA reads TGCGCCAGCAGTGCCGTCGCGGGGGCCAACGTCCTGACTTTC. Translation gives CASSAVAGANVLTF. The chain links TRBV10-2 to TRBJ2-6; D remains unclear. Trimming shortened V by 4 bases and J by 4 bases, and 8 bases separated the two germline ends. This CDR3 has 14 amino acids. Germline V gives CDR1 WSHSY, CDR2 SAAADI.

The chain links TRBV5-1 to TRBJ2-3; 9 bases are shared with TRBD1. V dropped 4 bases and J dropped 4; count of bases not matched to a gene: 7. CDR3 size: 15 residues. Germline V gene data show CDR1 as SGHRS and CDR2 as YFSETQ. CDR3 region: CASSQITGGADTQYF. The CDR3 DNA is TGCGCCAGCAGCCAAATAACAGGGGGCGCAGATACGCAGTATTTT.

This clone was observed a handful of times. The chain is built from TRBV27 and TRBJ2-6, with D perhaps TRBD2 (6 bases). This CDR3 has 17 amino acids. The germline CDR1 and CDR2 sequences are MNHEY and SMNVEV (reference sequence). V gave up 5 bases and J gave up 0 bases, with 14 bases separating them. The CDR3 bases are TGTGCCAGCAGTCCATCATCAGCGGGCTCTGGGGCCAACGTCCTGACTTTC. Encoded protein: CASSPSSAGSGANVLTF.

The genes are TRBV7-3 and TRBJ2-7, with 7 bases that match TRBD2. J was trimmed by 6 bases and V by 2 bases; bases with no gene match: 13. This CDR3 has 16 residues. Germline V CDR1 and CDR2: SGHTA, FQGTGA. The CDR3 bases are TGTGCCAGCAGCTTAGCGGTCGGGCTAGCGGCTAGCGAGCAGTACTTC. This encodes CASSLAVGLAASEQYF.

This clone was counted a few times. V is TRBV19 and J is TRBJ2-1; 10 bases fit TRBD1. The germline gives CDR1 LNHDA, CDR2 SQIVND (reference sequence). The V gene end was trimmed by 6 bases and the J gene end by 1 base; junction bases not matched to a gene: 9. The CDR3 covers 17 residues. CDR3 DNA: TGTGCCAGTAGCGCGACAGGGGGCGCGAGTTCCTACAATGAGCAGTTCTTC. The encoded protein is CASSATGGASSYNEQFF.

The chain has TRBV15 and TRBJ1-2, with 7 bases fitting TRBD1. The ends lost 0 bases at V and 7 bases at J; junction bases unmatched: 5. CDR1 and CDR2 (germline): LNHNV, YYDKDF (reference sequence). This CDR3 is built from 14 residues. In DNA form, the CDR3 reads TGTGCCACCAGCAGAGATTTCGACAGGGTTGGCTACACCTTC. As protein: CATSRDFDRVGYTF.

The rearrangement uses TRBV19 and TRBJ1-1, with D possibly TRBD1 on 5 matching bases. Germline CDR1 is LNHDA and CDR2 is SQIVND (reference sequence). V lost 5 bases to trimming and J lost 9 bases, with 13 bases between them. This CDR3 has 12 residues. CDR3 nucleotides: TGTGCCAGTAGTCTGGTGGGGGGGAAAGCTTTCTTT. Encoded protein: CASSLVGGKAFF.

Here the CDR3 reads CASSVATGQGLWEQYF. The CDR3 coding sequence is TGTGCCAGCAGCGTAGCTACGGGACAGGGTCTGTGGGAGCAGTACTTC. This sequence joins TRBV9 and TRBJ2-7, with 9 bases identical to TRBD1. V dropped 0 bases and J dropped 7; count of bases not matched to a gene: 11. The CDR3 has 16 residues. Germline V gene lookup returns CDR1 SGDLS and CDR2 YYNGEE.

The V and J genes are TRBV4-1 and TRBJ2-4; TRBD2 matches at 8 bases. Germline assignment: CDR1 MGHRA and CDR2 YSYEKL. V shed 1 base, J shed 3 bases, and the junction held 8 bases outside the gene matches. The CDR3 extends over 17 amino acids. The CDR3 is CASSQGGAAGGKNIQYF. CDR3 bases: TGCGCCAGCAGCCAAGGAGGGGCCGCGGGGGGCAAAAACATTCAGTACTTC.

This clone occurred a few times. The chain carries TRBV19 and TRBJ1-5; D gene unclear. The CDR3 is 13 residues long. Germline CDR1 is LNHDA and CDR2 is SQIVND (reference sequence). The CDR3 loop reads CAIAKGWREPQHF. CDR3 bases: TGTGCGATCGCTAAAGGGTGGAGGGAGCCCCAGCATTTT.

The sample holds a few counts of this clone. This chain uses TRBV7-2 with TRBJ1-1; tentative D call: TRBD1 (6 bases). CDR3 length: 15 residues. CDR1 SGHTA and CDR2 FQGNSA come from the germline V gene. Deletions cut 4 bases from V and 4 bases from J, with 16 bases between. CDR3 protein: CASSSQQGLGTEAFF. CDR3 DNA sequence: TGTGCCAGCAGCTCTCAACAGGGTCTGGGCACTGAAGCTTTCTTT.

The chain employs TRBV4-2 and TRBJ2-5; D is possibly TRBD1 (6 bases). Germline CDR1 and CDR2: LGHNA and YNFKEQ. The length of the CDR3 is 16 residues. V dropped 0 bases and J dropped 5 bases, with 16 bases sitting between them. This CDR3 is CASSQDLGAARETQYF. In DNA form, the CDR3 reads TGTGCCAGCAGCCAAGACCTGGGGGCGGCTCGGGAGACCCAGTACTTC.

The chain is built from TRBV7-8 and TRBJ2-2; 9 bases line up with TRBD1. The CDR3 has 16 amino acids. Germline V gives CDR1 SGHVS, CDR2 FQNEAQ. The V and J ends lost 5 bases and 6 bases, in that order; junction bases with no gene match: 10. The CDR3 is CASSPQQGARAGELFF. CDR3 DNA: TGTGCCAGCAGCCCACAACAGGGGGCGAGGGCCGGGGAGCTGTTTTTT.

This clone occurred a few times. Here the CDR3 reads CASSQVPGLMNTEAFF. The CDR3 DNA reads as TGTGCCAGCAGCCAAGTTCCGGGACTGATGAACACTGAAGCTTTCTTT. V and J are TRBV14 and TRBJ1-1, with D possibly being TRBD1 (5 bases). V was pared by 1 base and J by 0 bases, with 12 bases between. This CDR3 comprises 16 residues. Germline V lookup: CDR1 SGHDN, CDR2 FVKESK. Using reference TRBV14 and TRBJ1-1 for the parts outside the CDR3, the full variable domain is EAGVTQFPSHSVIEKGQTVTLRCDPISGHDNLYWYRRVMGKEIKFLLHFVKESKQDESGMPNNRFLAERTGGTYSTLKVQPAELEDSGVYFCASSQVPGLMNTEAFFGQGTRLTVV.

This clone was seen more than once but under ten times. This chain connects TRBV28 to TRBJ2-7; 8 bases match TRBD1. Germline lookup yields CDR1 MDHEN and CDR2 SYDVKM. Trimming at V came to 11 bases and at J to 1 base, leaving 10 bases not matched to a gene. This CDR3 has 14 residues. In DNA form, the CDR3 reads TGTGCCGCAAAAGGCGGGGACAGGTCCTACGAGCAGTACTTC. This codes for CAAKGGDRSYEQYF.

About this clone itself: Other DNA sequences in this sample translate to the same CDR3. The chain carries TRBV2 and TRBJ1-1; TRBD1 matches at 9 bases. This CDR3 is 12 amino acids long. Germline loops: CDR1 SNHLY, CDR2 FYNNEI. Unmatched junction bases numbered 3, after V lost 9 bases and J lost 4 bases. The CDR3 DNA reads as TGTGCCAGGGGACAGGGAATCACTGAAGCTTTCTTT. Protein: CARGQGITEAFF.

The V call is TRBV30, the J call TRBJ2-1, with D tentatively TRBD1 (6 bases). Germline CDR1 reads GTSNPN; CDR2 reads SVGIG (reference sequence). This CDR3 is built from 12 residues. The V gene lost 3 bases and the J gene lost 6 bases, with 9 bases spanning the gap. The CDR3 DNA reads TGTGCCTGGAGCAGAGGGGGCAATGAGCAGTTCTTC. The encoded protein is CAWSRGGNEQFF.

This clone showed up just a few times. The genes are TRBV29-1 and TRBJ2-7, with 8 nucleotides matching TRBD1. CDR1 and CDR2 (germline): SQVTM, ANQGSEA. The CDR3 covers 14 residues. The V segment lost 7 bases and the J segment 5 bases; nucleotides outside the gene matches: 13. The DNA for the CDR3 is TGCAGCGCCAATTTCGGGACAGGCTTGAACGAGCAGTACTTC. Translating gives CSANFGTGLNEQYF.

This clone turned up a few times. The chain recombines TRBV18 with TRBJ1-2; 8 bases agree with TRBD1. Germline CDR1 reads KGHSH; CDR2 reads LQKENI. The CDR3 consists of 13 residues. V lost 5 bases to trimming and J lost 4 bases; unmatched junction nucleotides: 3. This chain's CDR3 is CASSADRGYGYTF. CDR3 DNA: TGTGCCAGCTCAGCCGACAGGGGCTATGGCTACACCTTC.

This clone has just a few counts. The chain recombines TRBV9 with TRBJ2-1; TRBD1 is a possible D gene (6 bases). Looked up from germline, CDR1 is SGDLS and CDR2 is YYNGEE. Trimming stripped 0 bases from V and 3 bases from J, with 16 bases between. The CDR3 extends over 17 amino acids. CDR3 in amino acids: CASSVATGDKIYNEQFF. CDR3 in DNA: TGTGCCAGCAGCGTAGCGACCGGGGACAAGATCTACAATGAGCAGTTCTTC.

The CDR3 spells CASSARGVMNTEAFF. In nucleotides, the CDR3 is TGTGCCAGCAGTGCCCGGGGGGTGATGAACACTGAAGCTTTCTTT. V gene TRBV2 combines with J gene TRBJ1-1; a weak D match, TRBD1 (5 bases). In germline, CDR1 is SNHLY, CDR2 FYNNEI. The CDR3 is 15 residues long. Trimming pared 4 bases from V and 0 bases from J, leaving 12 bases between.

The rearrangement joins TRBV4-1 to TRBJ1-1, with D maybe TRBD1 (5 bases). Germline V gene sequence: CDR1 MGHRA, CDR2 YSYEKL. V lost 4 bases to trimming and J lost 1 base, with 10 bases between them. The CDR3 extends over 14 amino acids. CDR3 loop: CASSRGPANTEAFF. Here the CDR3 DNA reads TGCGCCAGCAGCCGGGGCCCAGCGAACACTGAAGCTTTCTTT.

The genes are TRBV6-1 and TRBJ1-2; D is unclear. Trimming pared 1 base from V and 7 bases from J, leaving 13 bases between. The CDR3 length is 14 residues. Germline V CDR1 and CDR2: MNHNS, SASEGT. For the CDR3, the DNA is TGTGCCAGCAGTGAAGATCCGGGCGGGATTGGCTACACCTTC. It translates to CASSEDPGGIGYTF.

This clone was seen a few times. This chain connects TRBV7-3 to TRBJ2-7, with D uncertain. CDR1 and CDR2 from the germline V gene are SGHTA and FQGTGA. V lost 1 base and J 0 bases, leaving 4 bases between the germline ends. This CDR3 has 13 residues. Here the CDR3 DNA reads TGTGCCAGCAGCTTAAGCAGCTCCTACGAGCAGTACTTC. It is translated as CASSLSSSYEQYF.